The rows below give T cell receptor beta chains drawn from one sample of a study of cytotoxic CD8 clonotypes in ibrutinib-treated CLL. The assay was immunoSEQ multiplex PCR, and TCRdb's table has in-frame clones only and misses some. Altogether about 27,000 clones are present, roughly 69% being singletons, with the ten largest covering less than 65%. The sequencing used PBMCs, collected after 24 months of ibrutinib treatment. The receptor set was obtained from a human donor with chronic lymphocytic leukemia. The CDR3 runs from the conserved cysteine through the conserved F or W. Each record gives: J gene, V gene, CDR3 protein.

TRBJ1-2	TRBV28	CASSHLGENGGYTF
TRBJ1-6	TRBV5-6	CASSLDAGPSPLHF
TRBJ1-2	TRBV28	CASSSTMETGTRGYTF
TRBJ1-4	TRBV7-2	CASSLDLLDSINEKLFF
TRBJ1-5	TRBV19	CASNNWGGSNQPQHF
TRBJ1-6	TRBV19	CASSDREGNSPLHF
TRBJ1-1	TRBV29-1	CSASTGQGETEAFF
TRBJ2-7	TRBV27	CASSLGSEYEQYF
TRBJ2-7	TRBV20-1	CSLARFEQYF
TRBJ1-1	TRBV30	CARSVGQLNTEAFF
TRBJ1-3	TRBV18	CASSDRTSGNTIYF
TRBJ1-2	TRBV7-3	CASSPQRGNSYGYTF
TRBJ2-7	TRBV27	CASSFLGQGVSYEQYF
TRBJ2-7	TRBV5-1	CASSLSGGFSYEQYF
TRBJ1-1	TRBV11-2	CASSLQNTEAFF
TRBJ1-6	TRBV28	CASSLVSGNSPLHF
TRBJ1-6	TRBV30	CAWALLGQGNSPLHF
TRBJ1-2	TRBV19	CASSIGQGEESYGYTF
TRBJ2-1	TRBV27	CASSTLFGGVGNEQFF
TRBJ2-3	TRBV30	CAWSRLAGTTDTQYF
TRBJ2-7	TRBV6-5	CASRRGTSGAYEQYF
TRBJ2-7	TRBV7-3	CASSMGQGYEQYF
TRBJ1-1	TRBV5-1	CASSLSGSNTEAFF
TRBJ2-7	TRBV5-6	CASSFDDGDLSYEQYF
TRBJ1-1	TRBV6-5	CASRSHRGVAFF
TRBJ2-3	TRBV29-1	CSAAGTSTDTQYF
TRBJ2-7	TRBV4-1	CASSHVRRTRGAYEQYF
TRBJ2-1	TRBV9	CASSPTAGGNEQFF
TRBJ2-1	TRBV5-4	CASSFNDGNNEQFF
TRBJ2-5	TRBV7-2	CASLAGGLQETQYF
TRBJ2-3	TRBV27	CASSLRASGSTDTQYF
TRBJ2-7	TRBV5-1	CASSGGTGGPHEQYF
TRBJ1-1	TRBV5-1	CASSWGQTNTEAFF
TRBJ1-1	TRBV5-1	CASRAGTGGRGTEAFF
TRBJ2-2	TRBV28	CASSLTGELFF
TRBJ1-1	TRBV6-9	CASRTDETLRAFF
TRBJ1-3	TRBV9	CASSIGVFGRNTIYF
TRBJ2-5	TRBV6-1	CASRNYGAWAETQYF
TRBJ1-4	TRBV28	CASSAVGRSNEKLFF
TRBJ2-5	TRBV6-1	CASSELAGGQETQYF